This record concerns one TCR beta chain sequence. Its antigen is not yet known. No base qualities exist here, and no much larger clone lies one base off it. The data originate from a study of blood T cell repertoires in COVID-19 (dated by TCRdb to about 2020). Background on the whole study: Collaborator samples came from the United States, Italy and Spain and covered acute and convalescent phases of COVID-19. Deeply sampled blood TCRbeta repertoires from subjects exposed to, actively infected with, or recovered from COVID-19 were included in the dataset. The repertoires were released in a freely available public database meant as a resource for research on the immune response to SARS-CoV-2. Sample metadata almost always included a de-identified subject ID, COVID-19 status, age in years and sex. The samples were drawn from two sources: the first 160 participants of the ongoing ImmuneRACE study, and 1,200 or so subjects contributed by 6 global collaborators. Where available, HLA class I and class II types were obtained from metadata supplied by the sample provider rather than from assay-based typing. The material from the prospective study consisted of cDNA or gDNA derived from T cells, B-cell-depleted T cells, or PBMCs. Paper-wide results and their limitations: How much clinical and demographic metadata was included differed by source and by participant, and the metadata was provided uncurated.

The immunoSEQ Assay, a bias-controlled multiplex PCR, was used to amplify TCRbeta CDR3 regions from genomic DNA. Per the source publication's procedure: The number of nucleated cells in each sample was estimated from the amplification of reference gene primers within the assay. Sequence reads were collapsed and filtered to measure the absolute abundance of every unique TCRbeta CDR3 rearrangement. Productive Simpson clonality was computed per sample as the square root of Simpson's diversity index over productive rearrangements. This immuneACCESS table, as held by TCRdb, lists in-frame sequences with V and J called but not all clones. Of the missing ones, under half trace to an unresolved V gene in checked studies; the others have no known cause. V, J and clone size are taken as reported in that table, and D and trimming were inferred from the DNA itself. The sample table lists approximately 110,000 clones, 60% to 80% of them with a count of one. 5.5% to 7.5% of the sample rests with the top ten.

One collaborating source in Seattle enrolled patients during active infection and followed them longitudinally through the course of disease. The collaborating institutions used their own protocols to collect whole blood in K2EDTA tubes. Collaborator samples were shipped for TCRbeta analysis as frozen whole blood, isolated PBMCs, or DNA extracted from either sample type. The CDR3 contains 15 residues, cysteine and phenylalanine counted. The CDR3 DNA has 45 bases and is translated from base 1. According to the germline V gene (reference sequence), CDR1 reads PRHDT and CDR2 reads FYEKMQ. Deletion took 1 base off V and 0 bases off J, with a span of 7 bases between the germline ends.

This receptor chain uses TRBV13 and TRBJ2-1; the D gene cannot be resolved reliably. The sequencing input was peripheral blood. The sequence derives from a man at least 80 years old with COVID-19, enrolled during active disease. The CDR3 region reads CASSLEAFSYNEQFF. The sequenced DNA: TGTGCCAGCAGCTTAGAAGCGTTCTCCTACAATGAGCAGTTCTTC.